The T cell receptor beta chain described here comes from a study of shared clonotypes between healthy human individuals. Broader study findings: Sampling was confined to blood; repertoires within tissues likely differ.

Worth noting for this clone: Its antigen is currently unknown.

Unmatched junction bases numbered 11, after V lost 6 bases and J lost 5 bases. The germline V gene has CDR1 MNHEY and CDR2 SMNVEV (reference sequence). The CDR3 extends over 15 amino acids. The repertoire was sequenced with immunoSEQ multiplex PCR; TCRdb's copy has only in-frame clones and lacks some. The table records 400,000 to 600,000 clones, around 79% of them present only once. The chain uses TRBV27 and TRBJ2-7, with 9 bases aligning to TRBD1. The sample comprised PBMCs. This TCR came from a woman between 40 and 50 years old in good health. Some clones in this sample may be carry-over from other donors' samples. In DNA form, the CDR3 reads TGTGCCAGCAGACCTGGGACAGGGAACCCCCACGAGCAGTACTTC. Its protein is CASRPGTGNPHEQYF.